This T cell receptor (beta chain) was found in a study of T cell responses to AZD1222 COVID-19 vaccine. Study-wide background: Second-dose intervals near 4 or 12 weeks were combined.

As concerns this clone: The antigen is unknown.

Findings and limits, study-wide: It should be noted that donors were predominantly white British and more often female, and clonal diversity was possibly underestimated. The study found vaccine-associated CD4 TCRs spanning spike, dominant at 160-218 and 743-854.

Trimming pared 0 bases from V and 4 bases from J, leaving 15 bases between. The CDR3 sequence is 16 residues long. Germline CDR1 SNHLY, CDR2 FYNNEI. Repertoires were generated with immunoSEQ multiplex PCR, while TCRdb's copy carries only in-frame clones and drops some. The table includes around 200,000 clones, approximately 91% detected once. The chain joins TRBV2 to TRBJ1-2; D is perhaps TRBD1 (5 bases). Sequencing was performed on peripheral blood, taken on day 0 of AZD1222 vaccination. The origin of this receptor is an adult in good health. The CDR3: CASSEARSVQGYGYTF. CDR3 in DNA: TGTGCCAGCAGTGAAGCGCGTTCGGTCCAGGGCTATGGCTACACCTTC.